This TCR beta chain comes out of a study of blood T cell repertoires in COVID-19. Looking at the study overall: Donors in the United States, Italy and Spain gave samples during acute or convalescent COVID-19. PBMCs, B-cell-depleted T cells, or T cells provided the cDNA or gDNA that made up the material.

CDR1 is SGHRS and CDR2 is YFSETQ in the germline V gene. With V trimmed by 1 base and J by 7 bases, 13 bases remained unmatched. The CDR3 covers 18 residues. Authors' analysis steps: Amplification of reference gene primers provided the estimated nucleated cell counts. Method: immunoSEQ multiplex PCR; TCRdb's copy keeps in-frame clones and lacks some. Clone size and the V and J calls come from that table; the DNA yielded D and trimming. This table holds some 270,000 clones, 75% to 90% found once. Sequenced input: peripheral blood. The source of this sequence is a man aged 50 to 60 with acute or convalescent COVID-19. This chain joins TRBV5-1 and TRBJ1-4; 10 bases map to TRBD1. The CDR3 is CASSLSGTGVGVGEKLFF. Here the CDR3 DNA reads TGCGCCAGCAGCTTGTCTGGGACAGGGGTTGGTGTCGGTGAAAAACTGTTTTTT.